This T cell receptor beta chain was captured in a study of blood T cell repertoires in COVID-19. As for the study in general: Both acute and convalescent COVID-19 samples were obtained from the United States, Italy and Spain.

Clones were sequenced by immunoSEQ multiplex PCR, and TCRdb holds only the in-frame ones, with some missing. The table has 150,000 to 200,000 clones, more than 85% seen once. Germline V lookup: CDR1 SGHDT, CDR2 YYEEEE. Trimming removed 7 bases from V and 1 base from J; junction bases left unmatched: 19. The CDR3 spans 19 residues. What was sequenced was peripheral blood. The gene calls are TRBV5-6 and TRBJ1-5, with 8 bases matching TRBD1. The TCR comes from a woman older than 75 in a cohort sampled during active or convalescent COVID-19. This CDR3 is CASGSRQGMPLLSNQPQHF. In nucleotides, the CDR3 is TGTGCCAGCGGGTCCAGACAGGGGATGCCCCTATTGAGCAATCAGCCCCAGCATTTT.